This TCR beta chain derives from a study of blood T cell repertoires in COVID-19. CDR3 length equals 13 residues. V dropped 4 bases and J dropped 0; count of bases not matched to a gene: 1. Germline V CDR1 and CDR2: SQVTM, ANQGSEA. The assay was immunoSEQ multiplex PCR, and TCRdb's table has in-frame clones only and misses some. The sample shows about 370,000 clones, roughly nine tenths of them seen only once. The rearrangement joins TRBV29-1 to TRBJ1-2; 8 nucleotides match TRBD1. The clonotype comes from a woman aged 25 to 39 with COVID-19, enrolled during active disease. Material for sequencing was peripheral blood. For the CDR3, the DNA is TGCAGCGTTGGACAGGGGACTAACTATGGCTACACCTTC. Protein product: CSVGQGTNYGYTF. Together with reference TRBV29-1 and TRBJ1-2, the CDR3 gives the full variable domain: SAVISQKPSRDICQRGTSLTIQCQVDSQVTMMFWYRQQPGQSLTLIATANQGSEATYESGFVIDKFPISRPNLTFSTLTVSNMSPEDSSIYLCSVGQGTNYGYTFGSGTRLTVV.